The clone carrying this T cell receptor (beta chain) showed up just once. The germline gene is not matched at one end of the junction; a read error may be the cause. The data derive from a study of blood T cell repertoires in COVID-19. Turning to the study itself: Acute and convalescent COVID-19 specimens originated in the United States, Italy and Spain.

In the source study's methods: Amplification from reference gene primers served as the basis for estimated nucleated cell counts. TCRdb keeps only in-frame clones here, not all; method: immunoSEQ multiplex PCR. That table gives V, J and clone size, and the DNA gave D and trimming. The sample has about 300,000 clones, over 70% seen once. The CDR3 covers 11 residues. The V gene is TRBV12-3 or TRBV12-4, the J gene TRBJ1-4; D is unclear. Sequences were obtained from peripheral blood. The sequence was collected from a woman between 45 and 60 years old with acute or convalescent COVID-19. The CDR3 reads CATSRGEKLFF. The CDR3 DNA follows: TGTGCCACCAGTCGGGGTGAAAAACTGTTTTTT.